This entry lists 3 T cell receptor beta chains sequenced from one sample in a study of blood T cell repertoires in COVID-19. Libraries were prepared by immunoSEQ multiplex PCR; TCRdb keeps only in-frame clonotypes and omits some of them. In the table there are tens of thousands of clones, 70% to 80% of which are singletons. The sample consisted of peripheral blood. These TCRs come from a man in his sixties with active or convalescent COVID-19.

The V gene is TRBV27, the J gene TRBJ1-2; D gene uncertain. This CDR3 is 15 amino acids long. V was shortened by 2 bases and J by 7 bases, with 17 bases between the two germline ends. Germline CDR1 MNHEY, CDR2 SMNVEV (reference sequence). CDR3 DNA: TGTGCCAGCAGTTTAAAGCCGGGTAATTCGTTTGGCTACACCTTC. Protein: CASSLKPGNSFGYTF.

The J gene is TRBJ2-2, the V gene TRBV9, with TRBD1 as a possible D gene (5 bases). Per the germline V gene, CDR1 is SGDLS and CDR2 is YYNGEE. Deletions cut 0 bases from V and 7 bases from J, with 10 bases between. The CDR3 is 14 residues long. The CDR3 DNA follows: TGTGCCAGCAGCGTAGATCAGGGCTTCGGGGAGCTGTTTTTT. Its protein product is CASSVDQGFGELFF.

The rearrangement joins TRBV30 to TRBJ2-7, with 8 bases identical to TRBD2. The ends lost 3 bases at V and 1 base at J; junction bases unmatched: 5. CDR1 GTSNPN and CDR2 SVGIG come from the germline V gene (reference sequence). The CDR3 totals 14 residues. The CDR3 protein is CAWSAGGKSYEQYF. For the CDR3, the DNA is TGTGCCTGGAGCGCGGGGGGCAAGTCCTACGAGCAGTACTTC. The full variable domain, completed using reference TRBV30 and TRBJ2-7, is SQTIHQWPATLVQPVGSPLSLECTVEGTSNPNLYWYRQAAGRGLQLLFYSVGIGQISSEVPQNLSASRPQDRQFILSSKKLLLSDSGFYLCAWSAGGKSYEQYFGPGTRLTVT.